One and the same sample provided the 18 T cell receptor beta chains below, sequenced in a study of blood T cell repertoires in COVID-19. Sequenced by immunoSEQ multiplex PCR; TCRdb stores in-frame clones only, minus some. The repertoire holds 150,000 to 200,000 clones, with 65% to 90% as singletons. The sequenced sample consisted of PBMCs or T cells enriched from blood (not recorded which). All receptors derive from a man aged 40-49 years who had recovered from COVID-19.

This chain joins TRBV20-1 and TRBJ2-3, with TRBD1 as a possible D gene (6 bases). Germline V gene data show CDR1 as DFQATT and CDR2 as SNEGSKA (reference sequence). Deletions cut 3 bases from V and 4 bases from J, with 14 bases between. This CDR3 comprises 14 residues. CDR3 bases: TGCAGTGCTAGTGAGACAGGCCGCCCAGATACGCAGTATTTT. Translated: CSASETGRPDTQYF.

The CDR3, as DNA: TGCAGCGTTGCCGGGACTAGCGGGACAGAGACCCAGTACTTC. Its protein is CSVAGTSGTETQYF. The chain links TRBV29-1 to TRBJ2-5, with TRBD2 matching over 13 bases. Germline V gene lookup returns CDR1 SQVTM and CDR2 ANQGSEA. CDR3 length: 14 amino acids. The trim removed 4 bases at V and 4 bases at J, leaving 3 bases unmatched.

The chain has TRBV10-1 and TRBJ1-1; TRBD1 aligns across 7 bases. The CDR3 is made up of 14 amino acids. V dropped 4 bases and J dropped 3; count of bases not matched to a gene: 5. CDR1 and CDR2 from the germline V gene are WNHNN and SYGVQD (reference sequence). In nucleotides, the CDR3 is TGCGCCAGCAGTGGGACAGGCCGGGACACTGAAGCTTTCTTT. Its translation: CASSGTGRDTEAFF.

Written as DNA, the CDR3 is TGTGCCAGCAGTCGGGAGAACTATGGCTACACCTTC. As protein: CASSRENYGYTF. The chain employs TRBV6-5 and TRBJ1-2; D gene unclear. The CDR3 is 12 amino acids. Trimming took 5 bases from V and 2 from J, leaving 6 bases between them. In germline, CDR1 is MNHEY, CDR2 SVGAGI.

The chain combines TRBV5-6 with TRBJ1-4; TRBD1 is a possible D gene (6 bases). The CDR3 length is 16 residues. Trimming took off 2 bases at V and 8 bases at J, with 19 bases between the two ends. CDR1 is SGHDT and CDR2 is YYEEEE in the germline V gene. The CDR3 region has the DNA TGTGCCAGCAGCTTTTTCCAGGGGTCGTCTCGAGAAAAACTGTTTTTT. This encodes CASSFFQGSSREKLFF.

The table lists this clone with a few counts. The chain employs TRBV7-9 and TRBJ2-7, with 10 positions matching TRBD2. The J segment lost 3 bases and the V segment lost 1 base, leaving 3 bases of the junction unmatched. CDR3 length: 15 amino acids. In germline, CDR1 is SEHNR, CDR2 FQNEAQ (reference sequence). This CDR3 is CASSLVPSGSYEQYF. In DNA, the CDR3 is TGTGCCAGCAGCTTAGTTCCTAGCGGGAGCTACGAGCAGTACTTC. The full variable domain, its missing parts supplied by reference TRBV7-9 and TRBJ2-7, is DTGVSQNPRHKITKRGQNVTFRCDPISEHNRLYWYRQTLGQGPEFLTYFQNEAQLEKSRLLSDRFSAERPKGSFSTLEIQRTEQGDSAMYLCASSLVPSGSYEQYFGPGTRLTVT.

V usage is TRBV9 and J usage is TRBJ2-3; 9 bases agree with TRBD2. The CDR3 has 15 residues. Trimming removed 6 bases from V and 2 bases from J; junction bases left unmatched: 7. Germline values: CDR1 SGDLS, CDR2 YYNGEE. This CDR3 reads CASKLSGSPTDTQYF. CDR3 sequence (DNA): TGTGCCAGCAAGCTTAGCGGGAGTCCCACAGATACGCAGTATTTT. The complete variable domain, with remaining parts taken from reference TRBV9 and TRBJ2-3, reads DSGVTQTPKHLITATGQRVTLRCSPRSGDLSVYWYQQSLDQGLQFLIQYYNGEERAKGNILERFSAQQFPDLHSELNLSSLELGDSALYFCASKLSGSPTDTQYFGPGTRLTVL.

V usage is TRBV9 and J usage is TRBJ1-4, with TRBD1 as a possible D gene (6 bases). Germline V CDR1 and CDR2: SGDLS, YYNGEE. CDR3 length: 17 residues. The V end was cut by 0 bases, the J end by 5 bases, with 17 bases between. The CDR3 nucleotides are TGTGCCAGCAGCGTAGATCCTCAGGGACACCGCAATGAAAAACTGTTTTTT. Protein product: CASSVDPQGHRNEKLFF.

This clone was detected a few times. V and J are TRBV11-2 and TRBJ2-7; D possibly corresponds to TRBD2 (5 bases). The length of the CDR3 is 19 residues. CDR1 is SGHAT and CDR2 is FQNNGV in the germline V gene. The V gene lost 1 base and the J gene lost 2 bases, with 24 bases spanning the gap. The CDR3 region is CASSLVFDGYSEKPYEQYF. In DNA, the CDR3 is TGTGCCAGCAGCTTAGTATTCGACGGCTATAGCGAGAAACCCTACGAGCAGTACTTC.

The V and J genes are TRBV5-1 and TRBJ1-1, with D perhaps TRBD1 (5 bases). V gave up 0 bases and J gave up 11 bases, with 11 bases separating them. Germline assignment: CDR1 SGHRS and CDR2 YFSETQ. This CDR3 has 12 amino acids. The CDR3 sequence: CASSLATGEAFF. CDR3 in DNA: TGCGCCAGCAGCTTGGCAACGGGGGAGGCTTTCTTT.

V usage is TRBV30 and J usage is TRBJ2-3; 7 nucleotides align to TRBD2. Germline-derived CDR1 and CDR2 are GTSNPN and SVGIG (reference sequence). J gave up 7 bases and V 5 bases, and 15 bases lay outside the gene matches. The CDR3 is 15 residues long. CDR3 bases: TGTGCCTGGTCTCGCGGCGGGGGTGGAGGAAATACGCAGTATTTT. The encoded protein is CAWSRGGGGGNTQYF.

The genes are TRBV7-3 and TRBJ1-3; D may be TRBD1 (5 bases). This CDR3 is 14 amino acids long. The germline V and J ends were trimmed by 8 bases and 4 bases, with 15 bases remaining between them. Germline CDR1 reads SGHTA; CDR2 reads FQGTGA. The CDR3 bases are TGTGCCAGCGGACATGGGACTTCGGGAAACACCATATATTTT. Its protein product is CASGHGTSGNTIYF.

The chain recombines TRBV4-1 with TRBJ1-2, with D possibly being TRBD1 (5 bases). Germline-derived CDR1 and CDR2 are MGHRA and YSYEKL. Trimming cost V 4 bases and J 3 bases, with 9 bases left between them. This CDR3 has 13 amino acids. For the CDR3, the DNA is TGCGCCAGCAGCCCCGCGACAGACTATGGCTACACCTTC. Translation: CASSPATDYGYTF.

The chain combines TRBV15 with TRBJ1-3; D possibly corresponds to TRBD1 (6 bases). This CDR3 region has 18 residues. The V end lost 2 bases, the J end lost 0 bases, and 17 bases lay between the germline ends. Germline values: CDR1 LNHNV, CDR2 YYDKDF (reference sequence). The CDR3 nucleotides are TGTGCCACCAGCAGACCTCGAGGCAGGGGATTCTCTGGAAACACCATATATTTT. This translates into CATSRPRGRGFSGNTIYF. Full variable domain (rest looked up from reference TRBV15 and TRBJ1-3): DAMVIQNPRYQVTQFGKPVTLSCSQTLNHNVMYWYQQKSSQAPKLLFHYYDKDFNNEADTPDNFQSRRPNTSFCFLDIRSPGLGDTAMYLCATSRPRGRGFSGNTIYFGEGSWLTVV.

CDR3 sequence reads: CASSSTTGGNSPLHF. CDR3 DNA sequence: TGTGCCAGCAGTTCCACAACAGGGGGCAATTCACCCCTCCACTTT. This chain joins TRBV27 and TRBJ1-6; TRBD1 matches at 9 bases. There are 15 residues in the CDR3. The junction had 5 bases not matched to a gene; V was cut back by 4 bases and J by 7 bases. Germline V gene sequence: CDR1 MNHEY, CDR2 SMNVEV (reference sequence).

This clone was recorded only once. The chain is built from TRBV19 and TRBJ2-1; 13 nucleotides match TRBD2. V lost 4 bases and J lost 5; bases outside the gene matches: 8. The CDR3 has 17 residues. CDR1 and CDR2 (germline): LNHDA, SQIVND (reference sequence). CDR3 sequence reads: CASSTTTSGRSHNEQFF. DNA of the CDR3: TGTGCCAGTAGTACTACGACTAGCGGGAGGTCTCACAATGAGCAGTTCTTC.

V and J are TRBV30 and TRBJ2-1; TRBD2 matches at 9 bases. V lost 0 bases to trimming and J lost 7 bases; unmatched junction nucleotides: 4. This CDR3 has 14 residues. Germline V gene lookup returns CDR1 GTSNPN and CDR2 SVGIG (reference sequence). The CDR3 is CAWSVASGNNEQFF. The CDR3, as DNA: TGTGCCTGGAGTGTAGCTAGCGGGAATAATGAGCAGTTCTTC.

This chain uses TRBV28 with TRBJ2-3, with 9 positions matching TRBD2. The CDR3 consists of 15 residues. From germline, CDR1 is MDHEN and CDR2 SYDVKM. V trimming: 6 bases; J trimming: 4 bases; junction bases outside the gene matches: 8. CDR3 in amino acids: CASRTGGRVPDTQYF. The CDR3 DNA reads TGTGCCAGCAGGACAGGCGGGAGGGTTCCAGATACGCAGTATTTT.